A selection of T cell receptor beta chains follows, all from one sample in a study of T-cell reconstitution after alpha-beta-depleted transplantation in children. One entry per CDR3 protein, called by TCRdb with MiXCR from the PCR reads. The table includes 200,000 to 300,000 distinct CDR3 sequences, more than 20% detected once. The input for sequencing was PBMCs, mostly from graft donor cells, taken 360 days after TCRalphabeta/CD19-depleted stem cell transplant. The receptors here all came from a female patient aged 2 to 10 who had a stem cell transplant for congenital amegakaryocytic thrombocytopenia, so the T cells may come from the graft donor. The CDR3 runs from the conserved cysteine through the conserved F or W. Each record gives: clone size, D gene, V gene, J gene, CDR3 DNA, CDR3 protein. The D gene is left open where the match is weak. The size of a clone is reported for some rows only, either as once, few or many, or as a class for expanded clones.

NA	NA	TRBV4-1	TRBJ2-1	TGCGCCAGCAGCCAAGATAGAGGGTACAATGAGCAGTTCTTC	CASSQDRGYNEQFF
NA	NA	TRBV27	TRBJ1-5	TGTGCCAGCAGTCCACGGGTGTATAGCAATCAGCCCCAGCATTTT	CASSPRVYSNQPQHF
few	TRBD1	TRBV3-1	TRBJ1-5	TGTGCCAGCAGCCAAGGGGGGACAGGGGGATTTCAGCCCCAGCATTTT	CASSQGGTGGFQPQHF
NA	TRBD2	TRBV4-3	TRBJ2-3	TGCGCCAGCAGCCAAGATCATCCTAGCGGGAGGCAGGATACGCAGTATTTT	CASSQDHPSGRQDTQYF
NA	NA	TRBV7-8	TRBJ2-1	TGTGCCAGCAGCTTTGGCGGGTATGAGCAGTTCTTC	CASSFGGYEQFF
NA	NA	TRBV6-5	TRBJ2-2	TGTGCCAGCAGAAGGGGGACGGATTTGAACACCGGGGAGCTGTTTTTT	CASRRGTDLNTGELFF
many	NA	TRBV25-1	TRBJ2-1	TGTGCCAGCAGTGAATGGCGGGACAGCTACAATGAGCAGTTCTTC	CASSEWRDSYNEQFF
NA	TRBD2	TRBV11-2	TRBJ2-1	TGTGCCAGCAGCTTAGTCGGGGCTAGCGGGATCTTATTCAATGAGCAGTTCTTC	CASSLVGASGILFNEQFF
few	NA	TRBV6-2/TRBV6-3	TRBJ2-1	TGTGCAGAATCGGTAGCGGGCCAGGGGGAGCAGTTCTTC	CAESVAGQGEQFF
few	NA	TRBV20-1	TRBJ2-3	TGCAGTGCTAGAGATTCTAGGGTCACAGATACGCAGTATTTT	CSARDSRVTDTQYF
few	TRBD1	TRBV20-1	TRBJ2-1	TGCAGTGCTAGACAGTCTACCGGACAGGTCGAATTTAAGCAGTTCTTC	CSARQSTGQVEFKQFF
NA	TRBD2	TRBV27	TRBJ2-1	TGTGCCAGCAGCTGGACTAGCAGTGAGGGCAATGAGCAGTTCTTC	CASSWTSSEGNEQFF
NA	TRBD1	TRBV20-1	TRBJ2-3	TGCAGTGCTGGGCACCCACAGGGGCACATGGCGGGAGATACGCAGTATTTT	CSAGHPQGHMAGDTQYF
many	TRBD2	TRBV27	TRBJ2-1	TGTGCCAGCAGACTTACTAGCGGGGGGATAAGATACAATGAGCAGTTCTTC	CASRLTSGGIRYNEQFF
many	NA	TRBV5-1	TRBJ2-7	TGCGCCAGCGCCCGGACCAGCACCTACGAGCAGTACTTC	CASARTSTYEQYF
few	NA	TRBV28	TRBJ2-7	TGTGCCAGCAGTTCCGTGGGGGATACCCAGTACGAGCAGTACTTC	CASSSVGDTQYEQYF
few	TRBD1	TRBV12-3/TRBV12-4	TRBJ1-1	TGTGCCAGCAGTTTAGTACAGGGGGTAACTGAAGCTTTCTTT	CASSLVQGVTEAFF
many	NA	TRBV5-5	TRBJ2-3	TGTGCCAGCAGCGCAACCGGGACTGATACGCAGTATTTT	CASSATGTDTQYF
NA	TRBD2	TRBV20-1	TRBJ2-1	TGCAGTGCTAGCGGCCTAGCGGGAGGGCCATCCTACAATGAGCAGTTCTTC	CSASGLAGGPSYNEQFF
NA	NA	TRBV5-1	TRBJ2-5	TGCGACAGCAGCTTGGCCGTGGGGATGGAGACCCAGTACTTC	CDSSLAVGMETQYF
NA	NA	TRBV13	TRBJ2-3	TGTGCCAGCAGCTTAGAGTATTACGGAAAAAGTGATACGCAGTATTTT	CASSLEYYGKSDTQYF
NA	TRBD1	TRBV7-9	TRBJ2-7	TGTGCCAGCAGCTTAGCGCAAACAGGGGGCCTCGAGCAGTACTTC	CASSLAQTGGLEQYF
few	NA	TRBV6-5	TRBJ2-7	TGTGCCAGCAGTTTAAGGCGGGGAGACGACGAGCAGTACTTC	CASSLRRGDDEQYF
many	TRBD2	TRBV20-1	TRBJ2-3	TGCAGTGCTAGTGCGCTAGCGGGGGGGCCGGCAGATACGCAGTATTTT	CSASALAGGPADTQYF
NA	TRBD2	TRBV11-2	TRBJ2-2	TGTGCCAGCAGCTACGGACTAGCGGGAGGGCTAGGCGGGGAGCTGTTTTTT	CASSYGLAGGLGGELFF
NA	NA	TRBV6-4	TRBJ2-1	TGTGCCAGCAGTGACTTGTTGGGGGGGCAGTTCTTC	CASSDLLGGQFF
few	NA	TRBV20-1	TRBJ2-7	TGCAGTGCCGGGGGCAGGCTCCCCTACGAGCAGTACTTC	CSAGGRLPYEQYF
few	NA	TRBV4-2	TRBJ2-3	TGTGCCAGCAGCCCTAGGGACGGCCTAGATACGCAGTATTTT	CASSPRDGLDTQYF
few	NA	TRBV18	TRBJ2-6	TGTGCCAGCTCACCAGGGCCAGGGCGACGCTCTGGGGCCAACGTCCTGACTTTC	CASSPGPGRRSGANVLTF
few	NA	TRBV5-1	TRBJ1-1	TGCGCCAGCCACGGGACCGTCGGCACTGAAGCTTTCTTT	CASHGTVGTEAFF
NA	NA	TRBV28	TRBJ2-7	TGTGCCAGCAGTAACCCGACAGGATGGGAGTTCTACGAGCAGTACTTC	CASSNPTGWEFYEQYF
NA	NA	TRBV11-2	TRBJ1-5	TGTGCCAGCAGCTTGATGGGGCATCAGCCCCAGCATTTT	CASSLMGHQPQHF
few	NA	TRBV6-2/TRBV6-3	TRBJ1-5	TGTGCCAGCAGTTACTTCCTTCACGGTCAGCCCCAGCATTTT	CASSYFLHGQPQHF
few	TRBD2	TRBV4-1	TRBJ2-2	TGCGCCAGCAGCCAAGAGGCCCCGGGACTAAACACCGGGGAGCTGTTTTTT	CASSQEAPGLNTGELFF
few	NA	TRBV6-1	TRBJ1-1	TGTGCCAGCAGGGACTTTGAAGGAAACTTGAACACTGAAGCTTTCTTT	CASRDFEGNLNTEAFF
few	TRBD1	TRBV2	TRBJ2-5	TGTGCCAGCAGTAAGAGGACAGGGATAGAGACCCAGTACTTC	CASSKRTGIETQYF
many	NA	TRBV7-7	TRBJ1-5	TGTGCCAGCAGCTTGGGCCGCGGTCAGCCCCAGCATTTT	CASSLGRGQPQHF
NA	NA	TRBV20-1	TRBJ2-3	TGCAGTGCTAACTGGGGCACAGATACGCAGTATTTT	CSANWGTDTQYF
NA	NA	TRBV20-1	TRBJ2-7	TGCAGTGCTAGCCCACGACAAGACCTCTACGAGCAGTACTTC	CSASPRQDLYEQYF
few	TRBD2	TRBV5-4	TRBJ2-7	TGTGCCAGCAGCTTGGGGGACTACCATTCGGAATCCTACGAGCAGTACTTC	CASSLGDYHSESYEQYF
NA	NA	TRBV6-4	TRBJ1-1	TGTGCCAGCAGTGAAGCGGGGAACACTGAAGCTTTCTTT	CASSEAGNTEAFF
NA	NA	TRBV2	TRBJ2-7	TGTGCCAGCAGGTCGGATACCTACGAGCAGTACTTC	CASRSDTYEQYF
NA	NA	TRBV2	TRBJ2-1	TGTGCCAGCAGGGGGCAGGGGTACAATGAGCGGTTCTTC	CASRGQGYNERFF
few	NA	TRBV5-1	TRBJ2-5	TGCGCCAGCAGCTTGGTTCGGGAGACCCAGTACTTC	CASSLVRETQYF
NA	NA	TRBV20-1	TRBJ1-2	TGCAGTGCGAGACAGGTCTCCTATGGCTACACCTTC	CSARQVSYGYTF
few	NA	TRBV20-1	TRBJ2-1	TGCAGTGCCTATAGCGGAGCCTCCTACAATGAGCAGTTCTTC	CSAYSGASYNEQFF
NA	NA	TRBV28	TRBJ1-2	TGTGCCAGCAGGCCCGTCGTACTGAGTGGCTACACCTTC	CASRPVVLSGYTF